This TCR beta chain was captured in a study of cytomegalovirus exposure and HLA in healthy donors. Study-level results: Several of the most significant clusters appeared, in a later analysis, to be linked to common viral pathogens. Later, an analysis showed that TCR beta chains associated with HLA were more clonally expanded than others that were equally common.

The donors comprised healthy bone marrow donors. This clone was detected only a few times. Its antigen is undetermined. It was with 60 Vbeta and 13 Jbeta primers that the PCR ran. Some clones are missing from TCRdb's copy, which holds only in-frame ones; the method was immunoSEQ multiplex PCR. The sample lists approximately 130,000 clones; more than 70% were seen once. The CDR3 runs 17 residues. CDR1 and CDR2 from the germline V gene are LNHDA and SQIVND (reference sequence). The V end was cut by 6 bases, the J end by 0 bases, with 18 bases between. This chain uses TRBV19 with TRBJ1-3; no firm D call. The TCR sequence derives from a male donor in good health and CMV-seronegative. Source material: PBMCs. CDR3 sequence: CASRRGRGRHSGNTIYF. The CDR3 DNA reads as TGTGCCAGTAGGCGTGGGCGGGGTAGGCACTCTGGAAACACCATATATTTT.